These 15 T cell receptor beta chains originate from one sample sequenced in a study of CD8+ T cells in alopecia areata. As the sequencing template, cDNA was produced by extracting RNA and reverse transcribing it. Method: immunoSEQ multiplex PCR; TCRdb's copy keeps in-frame clones and lacks some. The sample includes around 210,000 clones, 45% to 70% of them seen just once. The material sequenced was CD8+ T cells sorted from blood. The source of these receptors is a human donor in good health.

J is TRBJ1-1 and V is TRBV9; no clear D gene. The V end lost 0 bases, the J end lost 6 bases, and 9 bases lay between the germline ends. The CDR3 runs to 13 residues. Germline CDR1 SGDLS, CDR2 YYNGEE. The CDR3 region is CASSVGASAEAFF. DNA for the CDR3: TGTGCCAGCAGCGTAGGCGCATCCGCTGAAGCTTTCTTT.

The chain uses TRBV23-1 and TRBJ2-7; 8 bases line up with TRBD1. TRBV23-1 is flagged as an ORF with uncertain function. V trimming: 1 base; J trimming: 3 bases; junction bases outside the gene matches: 11. This CDR3 region has 17 residues. The CDR3 spells CASSQYYPQGDNYEQYF. The CDR3 region has the DNA TGCGCCAGCAGTCAATACTACCCACAGGGGGACAACTACGAGCAGTACTTC.

The chain uses TRBV7-9 and TRBJ2-5, with D tentatively TRBD2 (6 bases). Trimming removed 5 bases at V and 0 bases at J, with 16 bases between. Germline lookup yields CDR1 SEHNR and CDR2 FQNEAQ (reference sequence). The CDR3 extends over 16 amino acids. DNA for the CDR3: TGTGCCAGCAGCAGACGGGACTCTTCGTACCAAGAGACCCAGTACTTC. Protein product: CASSRRDSSYQETQYF.

In this sample, this clone turned up a few times. V gene TRBV7-2 combines with J gene TRBJ2-7; the match to TRBD1 covers 9 bases. The trim removed 6 bases at V and 3 bases at J, leaving 6 bases unmatched. The CDR3 runs to 14 residues. CDR1 is SGHTA, CDR2 FQGNSA, per germline. The CDR3 DNA is TGTGCCAGCAGTTCCGGGACAGGGTTCTACGAGCAGTACTTC. As protein: CASSSGTGFYEQYF. The variable domain in full, completed from reference TRBV7-2 and TRBJ2-7, reads GAGVSQSPSNKVTEKGKDVELRCDPISGHTALYWYRQSLGQGLEFLIYFQGNSAPDKSGLPSDRFSAERTGGSVSTLTIQRTQQEDSAVYLCASSSGTGFYEQYFGPGTRLTVT.

V gene TRBV9 combines with J gene TRBJ2-2, with 7 bases aligning to TRBD1. Germline V gene lookup returns CDR1 SGDLS and CDR2 YYNGEE. This CDR3 has 15 amino acids. The ends lost 4 bases at V and 7 bases at J; junction bases unmatched: 10. CDR3 protein: CASSPRQGVSGELFF. CDR3 DNA: TGTGCCAGCAGCCCTCGACAGGGCGTAAGCGGGGAGCTGTTTTTT.

The chain links TRBV29-1 to TRBJ2-2, with unresolved D. This CDR3 has 13 residues. Trimming cost V 7 bases and J 0 bases, with 9 bases left between them. The germline gives CDR1 SQVTM, CDR2 ANQGSEA. DNA for the CDR3: TGCAGCGCCACTCCAACGAACACCGGGGAGCTGTTTTTT. It yields the protein CSATPTNTGELFF.

The rearrangement uses TRBV9 and TRBJ2-5; a possible D gene is TRBD1 (7 bases). The CDR3 is 15 residues long. CDR1 and CDR2 (germline): SGDLS, YYNGEE. The V end lost 0 bases, the J end lost 5 bases, and 14 bases lay between the germline ends. CDR3 amino acids: CASSVEEGAWETQYF. CDR3 DNA sequence: TGTGCCAGCAGCGTAGAGGAGGGGGCATGGGAGACCCAGTACTTC.

J is TRBJ2-5 and V is TRBV4-2; 7 bases align to TRBD2. The V gene end was trimmed by 0 bases and the J gene end by 2 bases; junction bases not matched to a gene: 6. CDR1 LGHNA and CDR2 YNFKEQ come from the germline V gene. CDR3 size: 16 residues. CDR3 amino acids: CASSQDLSGGQETQYF. The CDR3 nucleotides are TGTGCCAGCAGCCAAGATTTATCGGGGGGTCAAGAGACCCAGTACTTC.

This clone was found once. V and J are TRBV5-6 and TRBJ1-5; D gene uncertain. The germline V gene has CDR1 SGHDT and CDR2 YYEEEE. V was pared by 6 bases and J by 0 bases, with 10 bases between. This CDR3 has 14 residues. The chain's CDR3 is CASTRQYSNQPQHF. CDR3 nucleotide sequence: TGTGCCAGCACTAGGCAGTATAGCAATCAGCCCCAGCATTTT.

The chain is built from TRBV2 and TRBJ2-1; 11 nucleotides line up with TRBD1. V was pared by 3 bases and J by 3 bases, with 7 bases of the junction left unmatched. CDR3 size: 17 residues. Germline CDR1 is SNHLY and CDR2 is FYNNEI. CDR3 sequence (DNA): TGTGCCAGCAGTGATCCCGGGACAGGGGGAAACTACAATGAGCAGTTCTTC. Its translation is CASSDPGTGGNYNEQFF.

This clone was detected a few times. The CDR3 sequence is CASSERGGLETQYF. In DNA, the CDR3 is TGTGCCAGCAGTGAGAGGGGGGGCCTAGAGACCCAGTACTTC. The gene calls are TRBV2 and TRBJ2-5, with D possibly being TRBD2 (7 bases). The CDR3 sequence is 14 residues long. V was trimmed by 3 bases and J by 4 bases, leaving 12 bases between them. In germline, CDR1 is SNHLY, CDR2 FYNNEI.

The chain combines TRBV9 with TRBJ2-3; 10 bases fit TRBD2. Trimming at V came to 3 bases and at J to 3 bases, leaving 7 bases not matched to a gene. The CDR3 totals 16 residues. CDR1 is SGDLS, CDR2 YYNGEE, per germline. This chain's CDR3 is CASSASAGGRTDTQYF. DNA of the CDR3: TGTGCCAGCAGCGCCTCAGCGGGGGGGCGGACAGATACGCAGTATTTT.

V usage is TRBV7-6 and J usage is TRBJ2-7; D gene ambiguous. CDR3 size: 13 residues. V gave up 3 bases and J gave up 5 bases, with 11 bases separating them. Germline-derived CDR1 and CDR2 are SGHVS and FNYEAQ. The CDR3 DNA follows: TGTGCCAGCAGCTTGGAGCCCCGGGACGAGCAGTACTTC. Its translation is CASSLEPRDEQYF.

This chain connects TRBV29-1 to TRBJ2-1; possible D gene TRBD1, 5 bases. Germline values: CDR1 SQVTM, CDR2 ANQGSEA. V lost 6 bases and J lost 6, with 12 bases in between. CDR3 length: 12 residues. CDR3 DNA sequence: TGCAGCGTACCGACAGTGCCCAATGAGCAGTTCTTC. It codes for CSVPTVPNEQFF.

The genes are TRBV29-1 and TRBJ2-1; weak D call: TRBD2 (5 bases). Germline loops: CDR1 SQVTM, CDR2 ANQGSEA. This CDR3 has 11 amino acids. With 3 bases removed from V and 8 bases from J, the gap between germline ends came to 8 bases. CDR3 nucleotides: TGCAGCGTTGACGTGAGGGATGAGCAGTTCTTC. This encodes CSVDVRDEQFF.